One sample yielded the 19 T cell receptor beta chains listed below, sequenced in a study of shared clonotypes between healthy human individuals. Cells designated naive CD8 were CD45RO-negative and were positively selected for CCR7, with terminally differentiated effector memory CD45RA+ cells excluded. Repertoires were generated with immunoSEQ multiplex PCR, while TCRdb's copy carries only in-frame clones and drops some. This sample has approximately 740,000 clones; 85% to 95% occur once, and the top ten carry around 24%. The sequenced sample consisted of naive CD8+ T cells sorted from blood. These receptors originate from a man in his thirties or forties in good health.

This chain's CDR3 is CASSQAQRTSTDTQYF. The CDR3 region has the DNA TGTGCCAGCAGCCAAGCGCAGCGGACTAGCACAGATACGCAGTATTTT. This sequence joins TRBV4-2 and TRBJ2-3, with D possibly being TRBD2 (5 bases). Trimming pared 1 base from V and 0 bases from J, leaving 11 bases between. Germline V gene data show CDR1 as LGHNA and CDR2 as YNFKEQ. This CDR3 comprises 16 residues.

J is TRBJ2-3 and V is TRBV18, with D uncertain. V lost 3 bases, J lost 1 base, and 11 bases lay in between. This CDR3 has 15 residues. The germline CDR1 and CDR2 sequences are KGHSH and LQKENI. CDR3 loop: CASSPPILGTDTQYF. In DNA form, the CDR3 reads TGTGCCAGCTCACCTCCCATCCTAGGCACAGATACGCAGTATTTT.

The J gene is TRBJ1-5, the V gene TRBV5-6, with 8 bases matching TRBD1. Germline CDR1 and CDR2: SGHDT and YYEEEE. With 4 bases clipped from V and 7 bases from J, the junction kept 19 bases outside the gene matches. The CDR3 consists of 18 residues. CDR3 protein: CASSQSSGDTGGLQPQHF. The DNA for the CDR3 is TGTGCCAGCAGCCAAAGTTCGGGAGACACAGGGGGTTTACAGCCCCAGCATTTT.

Note on this clone: This sample includes further DNA sequences coding for the same CDR3. This chain connects TRBV6-1 to TRBJ2-7; 7 nucleotides align to TRBD1. The germline V gene has CDR1 MNHNS and CDR2 SASEGT. Losses at the gene ends were 2 bases for V and 2 bases for J; bases not matched to a gene: 3. CDR3 length: 14 residues. The CDR3 bases are TGTGCCAGCAGTGAACTTGGGACAGCCTACGAGCAGTACTTC. Translating gives CASSELGTAYEQYF.

The rearrangement uses TRBV28 and TRBJ2-7; D unclear. The V gene's germline CDR1 is MDHEN and CDR2 SYDVKM. V gave up 3 bases and J gave up 3 bases, with 6 bases separating them. CDR3 length: 12 residues. The CDR3 region is CASSFSSYEQYF. The CDR3, as DNA: TGTGCCAGCAGTTTCTCGAGCTACGAGCAGTACTTC.

The chain links TRBV9 to TRBJ1-3, with 8 bases aligning to TRBD1. Trimming at V came to 5 bases and at J to 3 bases, leaving 4 bases not matched to a gene. Germline CDR1 reads SGDLS; CDR2 reads YYNGEE. The CDR3 sequence is 14 residues long. The CDR3: CASSDGQGGNTIYF. The CDR3 DNA sequence: TGTGCCAGCAGTGACGGACAGGGTGGAAACACCATATATTTT. Full variable domain (outside the CDR3, taken from reference TRBV9 and TRBJ1-3): DSGVTQTPKHLITATGQRVTLRCSPRSGDLSVYWYQQSLDQGLQFLIQYYNGEERAKGNILERFSAQQFPDLHSELNLSSLELGDSALYFCASSDGQGGNTIYFGEGSWLTVV.

This clone showed up just once. The chain employs TRBV7-8 and TRBJ2-7, with 7 bases fitting TRBD2. This CDR3 comprises 14 residues. Germline V gives CDR1 SGHVS, CDR2 FQNEAQ. The trim removed 3 bases at V and 5 bases at J, leaving 7 bases unmatched. The CDR3 DNA reads TGTGCCAGCAGCTTCGCGGGAGATACCGACGAGCAGTACTTC. This codes for CASSFAGDTDEQYF. The variable domain in full, completed from reference TRBV7-8 and TRBJ2-7, reads GAGVSQSPRYKVAKRGQDVALRCDPISGHVSLFWYQQALGQGPEFLTYFQNEAQLDKSGLPSDRFFAERPEGSVSTLKIQRTQQEDSAVYLCASSFAGDTDEQYFGPGTRLTVT.

V gene TRBV27 combines with J gene TRBJ2-7; either TRBD1 or TRBD2 may fit D (5 bases each). Trimming took off 4 bases at V and 4 bases at J, with 26 bases between the two ends. The CDR3 loop spans 18 amino acids. CDR1 is MNHEY, CDR2 SMNVEV, per germline (reference sequence). The CDR3 reads CASSCRWGRDPLDYEQYF. DNA of the CDR3: TGTGCCAGCAGTTGCAGATGGGGCAGGGACCCTCTTGATTACGAGCAGTACTTC.

The rearrangement uses TRBV23-1 and TRBJ1-5; D is possibly TRBD1 (6 bases). Being an ORF, TRBV23-1 has a function that is uncertain. V lost 0 bases and J lost 4, with 19 bases in between. The CDR3 runs 18 residues. The DNA of the CDR3 is TGCGCCAGCAGTCAATCGCGTGGGGGCCCCCCGATTAATCAGCCCCAGCATTTT. Protein: CASSQSRGGPPINQPQHF.

The rearrangement uses TRBV29-1 and TRBJ2-7, with 7 bases fitting TRBD1. With V trimmed by 2 bases and J by 6 bases, 13 bases remained unmatched. The CDR3 sequence is 15 residues long. CDR1 and CDR2 (germline): SQVTM, ANQGSEA. The CDR3 reads CSVETGTVEGSEQYF. The CDR3 DNA follows: TGCAGCGTTGAAACAGGGACAGTCGAGGGCTCCGAGCAGTACTTC.

This clone showed up just once. The identical CDR3 is also encoded by other nucleotide sequences in the sample. The CDR3 DNA is TGTGCCAGCAGAGGAGAGACCCAGTACTTC. Protein sequence: CASRGETQYF. This chain connects TRBV7-9 to TRBJ2-5; D is uncertain. The CDR3 is made up of 10 amino acids. Trimming removed 6 bases at V and 4 bases at J, with 3 bases between. Per the germline V gene, CDR1 is SEHNR and CDR2 is FQNEAQ (reference sequence). The whole variable domain, remainder taken from reference TRBV7-9 and TRBJ2-5, is DTGVSQNPRHKITKRGQNVTFRCDPISEHNRLYWYRQTLGQGPEFLTYFQNEAQLEKSRLLSDRFSAERPKGSFSTLEIQRTEQGDSAMYLCASRGETQYFGPGTRLLVL.

V gene TRBV7-8 combines with J gene TRBJ2-3, with D perhaps matching TRBD1 (6 bases). Germline CDR1 is SGHVS and CDR2 is FQNEAQ. V was pared by 2 bases and J by 0 bases, with 15 bases between. This CDR3 contains 17 residues. CDR3 DNA sequence: TGTGCCAGCAGCTTAATGGGATCACAGGGCAGCACAGATACGCAGTATTTT. Translating it yields CASSLMGSQGSTDTQYF.

To note about this clone: This specimen includes other DNA sequences encoding the same CDR3. The V call is TRBV28, the J call TRBJ2-7; D remains unclear. The CDR3 runs 14 residues. Germline CDR1 is MDHEN and CDR2 is SYDVKM. Trimming removed 2 bases at V and 4 bases at J, with 12 bases between. CDR3 in DNA: TGTGCCAGCAGTTTAAGTAGGGTAAGGTACGAGCAGTACTTC. This codes for CASSLSRVRYEQYF.

Ten or more counts support this clone. The rearrangement uses TRBV11-1 and TRBJ1-1; D not certain. The CDR3 extends over 13 amino acids. V lost 1 base and J lost 5, with 8 bases in between. Germline CDR1 is SGHAT and CDR2 is FQDESV (reference sequence). CDR3 coding DNA: TGTGCCAGCAGCTTAGGACCAAGAACTGAAGCTTTCTTT. This gives the protein CASSLGPRTEAFF.

The chain recombines TRBV14 with TRBJ1-2; tentatively, D is TRBD1 (5 bases). CDR1 SGHDN and CDR2 FVKESK come from the germline V gene. V lost 0 bases and J lost 2, with 16 bases in between. The CDR3 length is 17 residues. In DNA form, the CDR3 reads TGTGCCAGCAGCCAAGATATGACAGAAAGTAAAAACTATGGCTACACCTTC. This sequence encodes CASSQDMTESKNYGYTF.

This rearrangement joins TRBV7-9 to TRBJ2-1; no reliable D call. CDR1 is SEHNR and CDR2 is FQNEAQ in the germline V gene (reference sequence). The CDR3 runs to 14 residues. Trimming left V 0 bases short and J 8 bases short, with 11 bases between. The CDR3 DNA is TGTGCCAGCAGCTTAGCTTCGGGTAACGATGAGCAGTTCTTC. Its translation: CASSLASGNDEQFF.

The chain joins TRBV7-9 to TRBJ2-1, with D possibly TRBD1 on 5 matching bases. This CDR3 comprises 13 residues. Germline CDR1 reads SEHNR; CDR2 reads FQNEAQ (reference sequence). Trimming removed 7 bases from V and 3 bases from J, with 10 bases in between. The CDR3 loop is CASTERGYNEQFF. The DNA for the CDR3 is TGTGCCAGCACTGAAAGGGGCTACAATGAGCAGTTCTTC.

V usage is TRBV29-1 and J usage is TRBJ2-1, with 7 bases identical to TRBD2. This CDR3 contains 16 residues. The germline CDR1 and CDR2 sequences are SQVTM and ANQGSEA. V gave up 1 base and J gave up 7 bases; unmatched junction bases: 13. CDR3 amino acids: CSVEGRRSGIYNEQFF. The DNA of the CDR3 is TGCAGCGTTGAAGGCCGTAGGAGCGGGATATATAATGAGCAGTTCTTC.

This clone is a singleton in its sample. Other nucleotide sequences in the sample specify the same CDR3. The genes are TRBV4-1 and TRBJ2-7; no reliable D call. The germline V gene encodes CDR1 MGHRA and CDR2 YSYEKL. The CDR3 is 14 residues long. Trimming took off 3 bases at V and 1 base at J, with 10 bases between the two ends. The CDR3, as DNA: TGCGCCAGCAGCCAGATCGACTCATCCTACGAGCAGTACTTC. Translating gives CASSQIDSSYEQYF.